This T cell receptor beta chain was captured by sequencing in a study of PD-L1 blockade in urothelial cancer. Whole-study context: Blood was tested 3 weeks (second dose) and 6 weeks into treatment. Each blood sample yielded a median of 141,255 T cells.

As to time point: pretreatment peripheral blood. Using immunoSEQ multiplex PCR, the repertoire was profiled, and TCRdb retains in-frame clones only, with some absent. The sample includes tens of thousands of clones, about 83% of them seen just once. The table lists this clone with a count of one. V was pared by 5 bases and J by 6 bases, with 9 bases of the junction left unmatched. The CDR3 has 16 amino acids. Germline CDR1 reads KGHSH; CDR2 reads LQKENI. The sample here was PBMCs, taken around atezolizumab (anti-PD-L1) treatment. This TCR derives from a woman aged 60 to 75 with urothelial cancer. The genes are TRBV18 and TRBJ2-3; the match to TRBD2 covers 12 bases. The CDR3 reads CASSSTGLAGRDTQYF. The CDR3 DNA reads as TGTGCCAGCTCATCGACTGGACTAGCGGGAAGGGATACGCAGTATTTT.